Only a few counts were recorded for the clone carrying this T cell receptor (beta chain). Its antigen is not identified. This sample is part of a study of cytomegalovirus exposure and HLA in healthy donors. Points from the study as a whole: Later analysis demonstrated an association between a missense DCLRE1C variant and TCR beta V- and J-gene trimming. In vitro data verified a few CMV-associated chains as specific for CMV antigens. One cluster of highly shared sequence variants probably arose as a sequencing artifact.

Germline CDR1 and CDR2: SGHTA and FQGTGA. V lost 6 bases and J lost 3; bases outside the gene matches: 5. This CDR3 has 15 amino acids. Both 60 Vbeta primers and 13 Jbeta primers went into the PCR. Measured with immunoSEQ multiplex PCR; TCRdb has only the in-frame clones, and not every one. Seen here are approximately 90,000 clones, 76% observed once, and the top ten hold 1.1% to 1.5%. The J gene is TRBJ2-1, the V gene TRBV7-3; 10 positions match TRBD2. Sequencing was performed on PBMCs. The origin of this receptor is a male donor in good health and CMV-seronegative. The CDR3 protein is CASSYSGGLYNEQFF. The CDR3 DNA follows: TGTGCCAGCAGTTATAGCGGGGGGCTCTACAATGAGCAGTTCTTC.